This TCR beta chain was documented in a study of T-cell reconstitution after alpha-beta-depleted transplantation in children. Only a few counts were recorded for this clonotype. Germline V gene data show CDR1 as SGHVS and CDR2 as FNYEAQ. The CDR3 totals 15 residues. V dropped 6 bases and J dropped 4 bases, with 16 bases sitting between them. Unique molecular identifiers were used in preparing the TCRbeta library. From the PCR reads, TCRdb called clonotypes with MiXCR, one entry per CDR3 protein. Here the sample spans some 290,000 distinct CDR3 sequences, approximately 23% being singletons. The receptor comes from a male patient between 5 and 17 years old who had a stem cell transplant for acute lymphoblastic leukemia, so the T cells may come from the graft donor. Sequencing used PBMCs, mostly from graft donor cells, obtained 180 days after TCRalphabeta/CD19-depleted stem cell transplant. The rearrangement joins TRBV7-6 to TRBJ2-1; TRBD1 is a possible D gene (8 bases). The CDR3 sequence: CASRDREGKYNEQFF. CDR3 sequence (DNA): TGTGCCAGCAGGGACAGGGAGGGAAAATACAATGAGCAGTTCTTC.